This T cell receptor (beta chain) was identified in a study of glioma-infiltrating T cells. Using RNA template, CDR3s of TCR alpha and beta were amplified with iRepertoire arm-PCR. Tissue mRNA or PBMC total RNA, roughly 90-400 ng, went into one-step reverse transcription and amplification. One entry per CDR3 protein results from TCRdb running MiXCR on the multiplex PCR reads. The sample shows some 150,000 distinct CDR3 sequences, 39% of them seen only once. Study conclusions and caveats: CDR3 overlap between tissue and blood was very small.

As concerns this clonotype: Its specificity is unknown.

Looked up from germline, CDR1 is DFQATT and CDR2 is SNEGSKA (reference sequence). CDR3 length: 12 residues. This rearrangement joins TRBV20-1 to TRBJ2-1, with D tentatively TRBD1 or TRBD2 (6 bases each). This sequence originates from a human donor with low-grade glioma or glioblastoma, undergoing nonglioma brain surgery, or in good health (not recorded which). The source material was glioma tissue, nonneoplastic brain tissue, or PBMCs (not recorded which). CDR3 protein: CGGRSSYNEQFF. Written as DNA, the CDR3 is TGCGGGGGGCGAAGCTCCTACAATGAGCAGTTCTTC.